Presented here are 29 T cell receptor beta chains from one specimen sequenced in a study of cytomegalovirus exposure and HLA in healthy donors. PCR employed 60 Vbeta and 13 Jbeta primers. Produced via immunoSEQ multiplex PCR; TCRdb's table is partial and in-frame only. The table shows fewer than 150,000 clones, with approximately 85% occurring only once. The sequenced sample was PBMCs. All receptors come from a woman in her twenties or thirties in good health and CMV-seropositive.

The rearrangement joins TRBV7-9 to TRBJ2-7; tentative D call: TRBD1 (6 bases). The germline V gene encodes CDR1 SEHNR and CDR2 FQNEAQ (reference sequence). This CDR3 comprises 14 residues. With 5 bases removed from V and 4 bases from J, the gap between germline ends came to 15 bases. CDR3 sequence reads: CASSETGTPYEQYF. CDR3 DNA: TGTGCCAGCAGCGAAACCGGGACACCTTACGAGCAGTACTTC.

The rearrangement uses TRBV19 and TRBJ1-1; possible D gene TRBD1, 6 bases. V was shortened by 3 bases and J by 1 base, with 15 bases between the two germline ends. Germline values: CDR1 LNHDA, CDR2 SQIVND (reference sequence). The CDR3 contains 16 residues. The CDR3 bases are TGTGCCAGTAGTATTCAGGGGACCCTCGCGAACACTGAAGCTTTCTTT. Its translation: CASSIQGTLANTEAFF.

The CDR3 region has the DNA TGTGCCAGCAGTTCTACCTATGTCCCTCTTGGCTACACCTTC. Translation: CASSSTYVPLGYTF. The rearrangement uses TRBV28 and TRBJ1-2, with no clear D. Germline V CDR1 and CDR2: MDHEN, SYDVKM. Trimming stripped 4 bases from V and 7 bases from J, with 16 bases between. The CDR3 totals 14 residues.

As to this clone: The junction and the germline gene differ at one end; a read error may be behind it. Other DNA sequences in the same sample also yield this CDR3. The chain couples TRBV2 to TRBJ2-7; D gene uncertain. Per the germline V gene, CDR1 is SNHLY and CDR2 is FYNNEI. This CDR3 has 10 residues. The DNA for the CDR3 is TGCGCCAGCATTCGGGTCAAGCAGTACTTC. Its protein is CASIRVKQYF.

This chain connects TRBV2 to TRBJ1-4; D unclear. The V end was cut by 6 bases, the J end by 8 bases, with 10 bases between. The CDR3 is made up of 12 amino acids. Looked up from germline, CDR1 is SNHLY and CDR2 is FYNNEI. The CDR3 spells CASRHSGEKLFF. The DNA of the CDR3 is TGTGCCAGCAGGCACAGCGGAGAAAAACTGTTTTTT.

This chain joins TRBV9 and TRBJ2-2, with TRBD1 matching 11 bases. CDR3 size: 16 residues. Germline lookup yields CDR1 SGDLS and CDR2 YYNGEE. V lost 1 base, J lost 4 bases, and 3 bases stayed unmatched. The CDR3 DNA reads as TGTGCCAGCAGCGTAAGGGGACAGGGGGGCACCGGGGAGCTGTTTTTT. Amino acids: CASSVRGQGGTGELFF. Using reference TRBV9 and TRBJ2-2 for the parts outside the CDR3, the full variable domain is DSGVTQTPKHLITATGQRVTLRCSPRSGDLSVYWYQQSLDQGLQFLIQYYNGEERAKGNILERFSAQQFPDLHSELNLSSLELGDSALYFCASSVRGQGGTGELFFGEGSRLTVL.

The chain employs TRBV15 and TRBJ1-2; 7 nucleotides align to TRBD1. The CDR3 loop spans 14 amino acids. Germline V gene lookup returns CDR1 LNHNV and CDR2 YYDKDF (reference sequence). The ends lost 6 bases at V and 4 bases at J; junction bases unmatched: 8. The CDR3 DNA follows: TGTGCCACCAGTTCACAGGGGCCGTTCTATGGCTACACCTTC. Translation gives CATSSQGPFYGYTF.

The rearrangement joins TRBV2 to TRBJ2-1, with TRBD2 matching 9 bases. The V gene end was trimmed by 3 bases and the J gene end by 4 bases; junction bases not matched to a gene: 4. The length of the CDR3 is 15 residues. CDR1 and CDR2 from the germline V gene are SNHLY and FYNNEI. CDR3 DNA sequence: TGTGCCAGCAGTGAGAGTCTAGCGGGGTACAATGAGCAGTTCTTC. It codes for CASSESLAGYNEQFF.

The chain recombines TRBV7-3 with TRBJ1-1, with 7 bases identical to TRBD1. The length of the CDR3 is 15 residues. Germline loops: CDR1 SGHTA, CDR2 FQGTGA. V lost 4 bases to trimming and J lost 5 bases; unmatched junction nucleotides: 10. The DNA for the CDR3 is TGTGCCAGCAGCTCTTCTCAGGGGGGTTGGACTGAAGCTTTCTTT. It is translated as CASSSSQGGWTEAFF.

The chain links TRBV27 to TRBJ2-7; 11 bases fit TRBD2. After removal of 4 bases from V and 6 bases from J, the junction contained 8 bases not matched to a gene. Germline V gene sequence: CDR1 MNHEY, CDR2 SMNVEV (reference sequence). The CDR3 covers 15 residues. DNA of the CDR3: TGTGCCAGCAGTTGGTTAGCGGGAGGGCCGAGCGAGCAGTACTTC. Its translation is CASSWLAGGPSEQYF.

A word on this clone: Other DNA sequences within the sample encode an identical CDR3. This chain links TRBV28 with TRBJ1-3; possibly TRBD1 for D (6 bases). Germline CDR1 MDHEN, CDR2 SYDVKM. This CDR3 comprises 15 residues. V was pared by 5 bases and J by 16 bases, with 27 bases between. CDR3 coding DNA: TGTGCCAGCAGTCCTACAGGGATCTCTGGAAAGAGGTGGTATTTT. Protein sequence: CASSPTGISGKRWYF. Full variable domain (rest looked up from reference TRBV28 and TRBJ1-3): DVKVTQSSRYLVKRTGEKVFLECVQDMDHENMFWYRQDPGLGLRLIYFSYDVKMKEKGDIPEGYSVSREKKERFSLILESASTNQTSMYLCASSPTGISGKRWYFGEGSWLTVV.

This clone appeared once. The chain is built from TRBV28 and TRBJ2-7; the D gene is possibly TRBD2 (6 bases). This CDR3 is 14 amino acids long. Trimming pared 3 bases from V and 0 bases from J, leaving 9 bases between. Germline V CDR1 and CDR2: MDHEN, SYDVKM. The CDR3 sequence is CASSLYGGSYEQYF. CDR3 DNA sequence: TGTGCCAGCAGTTTGTACGGGGGCTCCTACGAGCAGTACTTC. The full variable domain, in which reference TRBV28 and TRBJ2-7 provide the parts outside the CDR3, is DVKVTQSSRYLVKRTGEKVFLECVQDMDHENMFWYRQDPGLGLRLIYFSYDVKMKEKGDIPEGYSVSREKKERFSLILESASTNQTSMYLCASSLYGGSYEQYFGPGTRLTVT.

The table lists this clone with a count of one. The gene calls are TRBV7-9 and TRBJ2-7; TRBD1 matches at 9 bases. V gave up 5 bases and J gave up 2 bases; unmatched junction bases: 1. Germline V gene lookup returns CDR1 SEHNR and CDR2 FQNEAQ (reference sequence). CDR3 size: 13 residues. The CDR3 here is CASSRQGAYEQYF. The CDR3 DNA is TGTGCCAGCAGCAGACAGGGGGCCTACGAGCAGTACTTC.

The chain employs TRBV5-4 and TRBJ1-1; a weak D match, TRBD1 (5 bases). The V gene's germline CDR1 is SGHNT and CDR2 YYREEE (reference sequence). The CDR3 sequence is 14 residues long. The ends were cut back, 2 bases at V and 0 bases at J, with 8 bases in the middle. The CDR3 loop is CASSFSGVNTEAFF. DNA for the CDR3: TGTGCCAGCAGCTTCTCGGGGGTGAACACTGAAGCTTTCTTT.

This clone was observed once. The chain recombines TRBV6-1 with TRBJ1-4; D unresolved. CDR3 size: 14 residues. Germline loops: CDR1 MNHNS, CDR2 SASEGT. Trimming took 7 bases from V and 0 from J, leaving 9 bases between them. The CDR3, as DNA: TGTGCCAGCAAACTGTCTGCAACTAATGAAAAACTGTTTTTT. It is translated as CASKLSATNEKLFF.

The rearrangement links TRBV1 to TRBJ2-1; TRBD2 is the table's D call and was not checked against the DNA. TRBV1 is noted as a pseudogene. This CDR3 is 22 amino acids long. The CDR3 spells CTSSQDWGAQGLAGTSYNEQFF. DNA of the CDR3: TGCACCAGCAGCCAAGATTGGGGTGCACAGGGGCTAGCGGGGACCTCCTACAATGAGCAGTTCTTC.

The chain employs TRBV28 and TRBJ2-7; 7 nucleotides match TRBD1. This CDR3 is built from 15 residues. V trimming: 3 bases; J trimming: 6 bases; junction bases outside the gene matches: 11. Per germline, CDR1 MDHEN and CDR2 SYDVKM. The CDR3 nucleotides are TGTGCCAGCAGTTTGGCCCGGGACAGCGCCGGCGAGCAGTACTTC. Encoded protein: CASSLARDSAGEQYF.

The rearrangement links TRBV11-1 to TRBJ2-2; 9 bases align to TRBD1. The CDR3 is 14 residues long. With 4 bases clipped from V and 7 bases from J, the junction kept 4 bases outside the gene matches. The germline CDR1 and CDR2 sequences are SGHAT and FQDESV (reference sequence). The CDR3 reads CASSSQGASGELFF. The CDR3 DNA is TGTGCCAGCAGCTCACAGGGGGCCAGCGGGGAGCTGTTTTTT.

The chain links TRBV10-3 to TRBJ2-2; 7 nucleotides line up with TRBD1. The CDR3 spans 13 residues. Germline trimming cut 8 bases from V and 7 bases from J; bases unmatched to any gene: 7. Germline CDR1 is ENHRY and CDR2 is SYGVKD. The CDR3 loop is CAIGRDSLGELFF. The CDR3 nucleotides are TGTGCCATCGGACGGGACAGTCTCGGGGAGCTGTTTTTT.

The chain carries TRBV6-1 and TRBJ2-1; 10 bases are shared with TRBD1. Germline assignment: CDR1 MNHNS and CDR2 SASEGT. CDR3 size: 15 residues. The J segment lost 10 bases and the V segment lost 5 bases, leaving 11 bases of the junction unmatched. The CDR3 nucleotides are TGTGCCAGCAGTCCACGACAGGGGGCGGCGAGGGAGCAGTTCTTC. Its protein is CASSPRQGAAREQFF.

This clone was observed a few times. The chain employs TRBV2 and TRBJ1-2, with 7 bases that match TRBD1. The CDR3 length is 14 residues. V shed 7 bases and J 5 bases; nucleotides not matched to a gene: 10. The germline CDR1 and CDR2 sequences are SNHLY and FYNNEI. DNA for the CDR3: TGTGCCAGCACTTCCTCCGGGACAGAGTATGGCTACACCTTC. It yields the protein CASTSSGTEYGYTF.

The DNA for the CDR3 is TGTGCCAGCAGTTCCTCGCGGGGGGAGTGGGCCGGGGAGCTGTTTTTT. Translated, it gives CASSSSRGEWAGELFF. This chain uses TRBV27 with TRBJ2-2; 8 nucleotides line up with TRBD2. J was trimmed by 6 bases and V by 4 bases; bases with no gene match: 10. This CDR3 comprises 16 residues. CDR1 is MNHEY, CDR2 SMNVEV, per germline (reference sequence).

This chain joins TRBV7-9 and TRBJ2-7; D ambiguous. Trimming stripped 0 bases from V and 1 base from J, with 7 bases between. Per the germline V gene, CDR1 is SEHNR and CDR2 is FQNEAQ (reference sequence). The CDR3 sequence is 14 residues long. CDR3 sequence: CASSLAVASYEQYF. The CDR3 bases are TGTGCCAGCAGCTTAGCGGTGGCTTCCTACGAGCAGTACTTC. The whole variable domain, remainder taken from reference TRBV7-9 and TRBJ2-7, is DTGVSQNPRHKITKRGQNVTFRCDPISEHNRLYWYRQTLGQGPEFLTYFQNEAQLEKSRLLSDRFSAERPKGSFSTLEIQRTEQGDSAMYLCASSLAVASYEQYFGPGTRLTVT.

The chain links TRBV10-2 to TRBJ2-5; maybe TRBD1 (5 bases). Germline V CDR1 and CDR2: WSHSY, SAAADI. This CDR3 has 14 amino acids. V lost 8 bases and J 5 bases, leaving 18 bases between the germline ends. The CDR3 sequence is CASSPTALGETQYF. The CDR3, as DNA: TGCGCCAGCTCTCCGACAGCGCTGGGGGAGACCCAGTACTTC.

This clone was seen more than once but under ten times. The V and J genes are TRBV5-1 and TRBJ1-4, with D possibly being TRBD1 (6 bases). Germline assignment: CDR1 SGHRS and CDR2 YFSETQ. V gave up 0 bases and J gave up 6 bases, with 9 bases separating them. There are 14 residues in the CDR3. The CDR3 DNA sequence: TGCGCCAGCAGCTTGGTAGGGGGGGATGAAAAACTGTTTTTT. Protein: CASSLVGGDEKLFF. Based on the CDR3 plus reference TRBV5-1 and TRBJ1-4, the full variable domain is KAGVTQTPRYLIKTRGQQVTLSCSPISGHRSVSWYQQTPGQGLQFLFEYFSETQRNKGNFPGRFSGRQFSNSRSEMNVSTLELGDSALYLCASSLVGGDEKLFFGSGTQLSVL.

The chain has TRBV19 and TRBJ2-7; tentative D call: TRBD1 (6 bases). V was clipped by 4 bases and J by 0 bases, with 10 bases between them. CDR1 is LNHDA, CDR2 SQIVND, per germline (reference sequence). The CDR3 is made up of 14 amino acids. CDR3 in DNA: TGTGCCAGTAGTACCGGACAGTACTCCTACGAGCAGTACTTC. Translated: CASSTGQYSYEQYF.

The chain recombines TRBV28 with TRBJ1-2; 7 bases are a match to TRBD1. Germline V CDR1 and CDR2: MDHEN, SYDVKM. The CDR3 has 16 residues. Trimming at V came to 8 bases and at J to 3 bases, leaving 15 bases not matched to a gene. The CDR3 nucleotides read TGTGCCAGCCTTAGCGTAGGGGGGACAGACTACTATGGCTACACCTTC. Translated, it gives CASLSVGGTDYYGYTF.

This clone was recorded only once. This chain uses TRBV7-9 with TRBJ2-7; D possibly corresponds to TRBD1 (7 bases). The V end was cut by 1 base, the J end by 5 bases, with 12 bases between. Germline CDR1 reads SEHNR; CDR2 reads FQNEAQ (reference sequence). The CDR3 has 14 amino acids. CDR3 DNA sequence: TGTGCCAGCAGCTTAGAGACAGGGAGGCACGAGCAGTACTTC. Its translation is CASSLETGRHEQYF. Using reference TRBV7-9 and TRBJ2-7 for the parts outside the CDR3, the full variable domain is DTGVSQNPRHKITKRGQNVTFRCDPISEHNRLYWYRQTLGQGPEFLTYFQNEAQLEKSRLLSDRFSAERPKGSFSTLEIQRTEQGDSAMYLCASSLETGRHEQYFGPGTRLTVT.

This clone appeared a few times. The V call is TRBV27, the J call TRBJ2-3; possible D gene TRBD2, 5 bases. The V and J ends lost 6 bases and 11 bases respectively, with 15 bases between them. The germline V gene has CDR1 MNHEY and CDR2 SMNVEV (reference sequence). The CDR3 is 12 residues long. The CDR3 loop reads CASSFAGIVQYF. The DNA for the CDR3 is TGTGCCAGCAGCTTTGCCGGGATTGTGCAGTATTTT.